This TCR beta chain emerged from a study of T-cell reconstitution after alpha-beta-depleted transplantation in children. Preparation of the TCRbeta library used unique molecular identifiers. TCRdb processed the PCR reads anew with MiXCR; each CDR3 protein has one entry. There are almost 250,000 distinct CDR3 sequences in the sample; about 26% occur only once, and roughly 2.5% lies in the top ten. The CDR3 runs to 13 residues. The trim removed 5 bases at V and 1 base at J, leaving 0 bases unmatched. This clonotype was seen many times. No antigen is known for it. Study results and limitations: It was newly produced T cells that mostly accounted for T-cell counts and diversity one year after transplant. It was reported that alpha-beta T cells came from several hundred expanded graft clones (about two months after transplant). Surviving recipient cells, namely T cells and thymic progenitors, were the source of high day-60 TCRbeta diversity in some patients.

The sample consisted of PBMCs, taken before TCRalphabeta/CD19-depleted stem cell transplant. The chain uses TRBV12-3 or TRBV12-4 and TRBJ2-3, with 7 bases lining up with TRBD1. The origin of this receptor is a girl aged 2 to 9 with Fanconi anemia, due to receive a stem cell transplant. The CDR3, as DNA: TGTGCCAGCAGTGACAGGGGCACAGATACGCAGTATTTT. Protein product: CASSDRGTDTQYF.